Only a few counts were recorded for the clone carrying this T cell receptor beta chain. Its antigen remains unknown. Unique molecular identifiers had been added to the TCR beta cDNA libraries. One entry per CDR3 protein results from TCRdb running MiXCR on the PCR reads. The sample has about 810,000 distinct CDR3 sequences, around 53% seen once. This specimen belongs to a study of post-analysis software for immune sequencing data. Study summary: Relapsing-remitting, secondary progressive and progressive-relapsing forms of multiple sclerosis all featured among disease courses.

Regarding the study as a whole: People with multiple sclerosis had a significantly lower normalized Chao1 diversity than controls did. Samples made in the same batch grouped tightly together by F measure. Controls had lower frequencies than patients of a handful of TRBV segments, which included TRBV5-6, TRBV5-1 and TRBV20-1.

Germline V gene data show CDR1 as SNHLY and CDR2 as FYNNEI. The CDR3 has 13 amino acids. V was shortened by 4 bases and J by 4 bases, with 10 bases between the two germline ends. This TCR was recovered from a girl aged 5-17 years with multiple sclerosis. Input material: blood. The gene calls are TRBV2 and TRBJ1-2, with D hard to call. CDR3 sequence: CASSVVFPYGYTF. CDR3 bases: TGTGCCAGCAGTGTAGTGTTCCCCTATGGCTACACCTTC.